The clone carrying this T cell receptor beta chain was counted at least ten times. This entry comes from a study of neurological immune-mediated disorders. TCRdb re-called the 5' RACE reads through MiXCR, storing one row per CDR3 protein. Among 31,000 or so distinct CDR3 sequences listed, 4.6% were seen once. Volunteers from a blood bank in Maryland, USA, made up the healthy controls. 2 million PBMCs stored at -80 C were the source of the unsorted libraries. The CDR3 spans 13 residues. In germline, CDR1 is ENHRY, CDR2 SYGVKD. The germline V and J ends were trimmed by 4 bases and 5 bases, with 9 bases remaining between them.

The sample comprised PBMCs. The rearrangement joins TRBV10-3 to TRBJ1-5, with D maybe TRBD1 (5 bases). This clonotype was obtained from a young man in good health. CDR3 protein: CAISGDGDQPQHF. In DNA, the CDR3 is TGTGCCATCAGTGGGGACGGTGATCAGCCCCAGCATTTT.